What follows is one T cell receptor beta chain and its context. Its antigen is as yet unknown. The CDR3 is made up of 15 amino acids. From germline, CDR1 is LGHDT and CDR2 YNNKEL (reference sequence). V trimming: 5 bases; J trimming: 6 bases; junction bases outside the gene matches: 7. TCRdb's table, derived via immunoSEQ multiplex PCR, lists solely in-frame clones and lacks some. The data contain 150,000 or so clones, about 90% of them singletons. The data belong to a study of T cell responses to AZD1222 COVID-19 vaccine. Points from the study as a whole: Spike-specific TCRs gained breadth and depth after people received two AZD1222 doses.

The specimen comprised peripheral blood, sampled on day 0 of MenACWY control vaccination. This TCR was sampled from an adult in good health. The rearrangement joins TRBV3-1 (or the pseudogene TRBV3-2) to TRBJ1-2; 12 bases fit TRBD1. CDR3 bases: TGTGCCAGCAGCTCCCGGGACAGGGGGCGAAATGGCTACACCTTC. Translation gives CASSSRDRGRNGYTF.